A single sample is the source of the 5 T cell receptor beta chains below, sequenced in a study of blood T cell repertoires in COVID-19. Method: immunoSEQ multiplex PCR; TCRdb's copy keeps in-frame clones and lacks some. Altogether approximately 260,000 clones are present, about four fifths being singletons, with the ten largest covering roughly 9.6%. The sequencing sample was made of peripheral blood. Receptors originate from an elderly woman with acute or convalescent COVID-19.

This clone was seen only a few times. The chain has TRBV15 and TRBJ1-5; 9 bases line up with TRBD1. The CDR3 is 15 amino acids. V was clipped by 4 bases and J by 3 bases; unmatched bases: 4. CDR1 is LNHNV and CDR2 is YYDKDF in the germline V gene (reference sequence). The CDR3 region is CATSNRDRDNQPQHF. CDR3 sequence (DNA): TGTGCCACCAGCAACCGGGACAGGGACAATCAGCCCCAGCATTTT.

This chain uses TRBV5-1 with TRBJ1-2, with TRBD1 matching over 8 bases. The V gene's germline CDR1 is SGHRS and CDR2 YFSETQ. CDR3 size: 15 residues. The V gene end was trimmed by 0 bases and the J gene end by 8 bases; junction bases not matched to a gene: 9. CDR3 nucleotide sequence: TGCGCCAGCAGCTTGGCCGCAGGACAGGGTGAAGGCTACACCTTC. Its translation: CASSLAAGQGEGYTF.

The chain links TRBV3-1 (or the pseudogene TRBV3-2) to TRBJ2-4, with 7 bases fitting TRBD2. Germline CDR1 LGHDT, CDR2 YNNKEL (reference sequence). The J segment lost 1 base and the V segment lost 3 bases, leaving 3 bases of the junction unmatched. This CDR3 is built from 15 residues. The CDR3 sequence: CASSHPGGAKNIQYF. The CDR3 nucleotides are TGTGCCAGCAGCCACCCCGGGGGGGCCAAAAACATTCAGTACTTC.

The V and J genes are TRBV28 and TRBJ2-3; 8 nucleotides align to TRBD2. Germline assignment: CDR1 MDHEN and CDR2 SYDVKM. This CDR3 has 16 amino acids. J gave up 4 bases and V 2 bases, and 8 bases lay outside the gene matches. The CDR3 reads CASSLTGRGDADTQYF. The CDR3 region has the DNA TGTGCCAGCAGTTTAACGGGGCGGGGGGACGCAGATACGCAGTATTTT. Based on the CDR3 plus reference TRBV28 and TRBJ2-3, the full variable domain is DVKVTQSSRYLVKRTGEKVFLECVQDMDHENMFWYRQDPGLGLRLIYFSYDVKMKEKGDIPEGYSVSREKKERFSLILESASTNQTSMYLCASSLTGRGDADTQYFGPGTRLTVL.

The chain links TRBV7-2 to TRBJ1-4; D is perhaps TRBD1 (5 bases). The CDR3 contains 14 residues. The germline CDR1 and CDR2 sequences are SGHTA and FQGNSA. The V and J ends lost 6 bases and 3 bases respectively, with 11 bases between them. The CDR3 DNA sequence: TGTGCCAGCAGTCTACAGGCGTCTAATGAAAAACTGTTTTTT. It codes for CASSLQASNEKLFF. Combining the CDR3 with reference TRBV7-2 and TRBJ1-4 gives the whole variable domain GAGVSQSPSNKVTEKGKDVELRCDPISGHTALYWYRQSLGQGLEFLIYFQGNSAPDKSGLPSDRFSAERTGGSVSTLTIQRTQQEDSAVYLCASSLQASNEKLFFGSGTQLSVL.